Listed here are 12 T cell receptor beta chains from one sample, sequenced in a study of regulatory T cells in long-lasting Graves disease. As to time point: newly diagnosed GD, antithyroid drugs for less than 3 months. From RNA extracted from PBMCs, the TCR library was made. iRepertoire HTBI primers and Arm-PCR of CDR3 regions built TCR beta libraries. TCRdb processed the multiplex PCR reads anew with MiXCR; each CDR3 protein has one entry. The sample includes 550,000 to 600,000 distinct CDR3 sequences, about 16% of them seen just once. These data also featured in a second study, about T cells in Graves' hyperthyroidism and ophthalmopathy.

The sequencing used peripheral blood mononuclear cells (PBMCs), collected at new diagnosis, from a patient treated with antithyroid drugs. The receptors were sampled from a man aged 18 to 35 with Graves disease.

V usage is TRBV3-1 and J usage is TRBJ2-6; D is possibly TRBD2 (6 bases). This CDR3 comprises 16 residues. Germline CDR1 LGHDT, CDR2 YNNKEL (reference sequence). V lost 4 bases, J lost 4 bases, and 14 bases lay in between. This chain's CDR3 is CASSPKLANGANVLTF. The CDR3 DNA is TGTGCCAGCAGCCCAAAACTAGCCAACGGGGCCAACGTCCTGACTTTC.

This clonotype was observed a handful of times. A much larger clone differs from this one at a single base, so this may be a read error. This sequence joins TRBV2 and TRBJ1-1; weak D call: TRBD1 (6 bases). The CDR3 consists of 13 residues. Germline assignment: CDR1 SNHLY and CDR2 FYNNEI. V gave up 7 bases and J gave up 1 base, with 10 bases separating them. DNA of the CDR3: TGTGCCAGCACCCCCAGGGGGAACACTGAAGCTTTCTTT. Encoded protein: CASTPRGNTEAFF.

Turning to this clonotype: Relative to the germline gene, one junction end is altered; a read error may explain this. The chain carries TRBV5-1 and TRBJ2-1; D might be TRBD2 (5 bases). This CDR3 contains 15 residues. Germline CDR1 and CDR2: SGHRS and YFSETQ. This CDR3 reads CASSLDFPYYNEQFF. The CDR3 region has the DNA TGTGCCAGCAGCTTGGACTTCCCCTACTACAATGAGCAGTTCTTC.

At least ten counts were recorded for this clonotype. The chain links TRBV12-3 or TRBV12-4 to TRBJ1-2; tentative D call: TRBD1 (5 bases). This CDR3 region has 14 residues. The ends were cut back, 4 bases at V and 3 bases at J, with 12 bases in the middle. The CDR3: CASSSPGGYYGYTF. As DNA, the CDR3 is TGTGCCAGCAGTTCCCCCGGGGGATACTATGGCTACACCTTC.

This clonotype was seen repeatedly, ten times or more. This sequence joins TRBV7-2 and TRBJ2-2; 7 bases are a match to TRBD2. Germline lookup yields CDR1 SGHTA and CDR2 FQGNSA. This CDR3 is built from 16 residues. Trimming took 3 bases from V and 1 from J; bases not matched to a gene: 5. CDR3 sequence (DNA): TGTGCCAGCAGCTTGGGGCTAGCGGAGAACACCGGGGAGCTGTTTTTT. Translated: CASSLGLAENTGELFF.

This clonotype occurred many times. This rearrangement joins TRBV20-1 to TRBJ2-7; 8 positions match TRBD1. This CDR3 has 12 amino acids. V was pared by 6 bases and J by 5 bases, with 6 bases of the junction left unmatched. The V gene's germline CDR1 is DFQATT and CDR2 SNEGSKA (reference sequence). The CDR3: CSAPTGVDEQYF. Written as DNA, the CDR3 is TGCAGTGCCCCGACAGGGGTTGACGAGCAGTACTTC.

This clonotype was observed a handful of times. This rearrangement joins TRBV14 to TRBJ1-1; tentative D call: TRBD1 (5 bases). Germline lookup yields CDR1 SGHDN and CDR2 FVKESK. V lost 1 base and J lost 10, with 13 bases in between. This CDR3 is built from 13 residues. Written as DNA, the CDR3 is TGTGCCAGCAGCCAAGCAGGGTCTGATTCAGCTTTCTTT. As protein: CASSQAGSDSAFF.

The rearrangement joins TRBV20-1 to TRBJ2-2; D is undetermined. Between the trimmed V and J ends, which lost 0 bases and 0 bases, there was a span of 8 bases. Germline-derived CDR1 and CDR2 are DFQATT and SNEGSKA (reference sequence). The CDR3 loop spans 15 amino acids. The CDR3 loop reads CSARDSRANTGELFF. The CDR3 DNA sequence: TGCAGTGCTAGAGATAGCCGCGCGAACACCGGGGAGCTGTTTTTT.

J is TRBJ2-1 and V is TRBV13; unclear D gene. Germline assignment: CDR1 PRHDT and CDR2 FYEKMQ (reference sequence). The CDR3 is 17 residues long. V lost 1 base and J 9 bases, leaving 22 bases between the germline ends. In DNA form, the CDR3 reads TGTGCCAGCAGCTTAGTGCAGGTGGGCCCCCCCTACGGTGAGCAGTTCTTC. The encoded protein is CASSLVQVGPPYGEQFF.

This clonotype showed up many times. The V and J genes are TRBV11-1 and TRBJ2-1; D may be TRBD1 (5 bases). The CDR3 sequence is 11 residues long. The germline gives CDR1 SGHAT, CDR2 FQDESV (reference sequence). V gave up 4 bases and J gave up 9 bases, with 7 bases separating them. The CDR3 nucleotides are TGTGCCAGCAGCTCAGGGATTGAGCAGTTCTTC. Translated: CASSSGIEQFF.

This clonotype turned up a few times. The chain is built from TRBV6-5 and TRBJ2-7, with D hard to call. The V gene's germline CDR1 is MNHEY and CDR2 SVGAGI. V gave up 2 bases and J gave up 6 bases, with 5 bases separating them. The CDR3 extends over 11 amino acids. The CDR3 sequence is CASSYGIEQYF. CDR3 nucleotides: TGTGCCAGCAGTTACGGAATCGAGCAGTACTTC.

This clonotype showed up many times. The rearrangement joins TRBV11-2 to TRBJ2-5; tentatively, D is TRBD2 (6 bases). The CDR3 has 14 amino acids. The V gene's germline CDR1 is SGHAT and CDR2 FQNNGV. Deletions cut 3 bases from V and 4 bases from J, with 12 bases between. The CDR3 coding sequence is TGTGCCAGCAGCTTTGGGACTGCCCCAGAGACCCAGTACTTC. Translation: CASSFGTAPETQYF.